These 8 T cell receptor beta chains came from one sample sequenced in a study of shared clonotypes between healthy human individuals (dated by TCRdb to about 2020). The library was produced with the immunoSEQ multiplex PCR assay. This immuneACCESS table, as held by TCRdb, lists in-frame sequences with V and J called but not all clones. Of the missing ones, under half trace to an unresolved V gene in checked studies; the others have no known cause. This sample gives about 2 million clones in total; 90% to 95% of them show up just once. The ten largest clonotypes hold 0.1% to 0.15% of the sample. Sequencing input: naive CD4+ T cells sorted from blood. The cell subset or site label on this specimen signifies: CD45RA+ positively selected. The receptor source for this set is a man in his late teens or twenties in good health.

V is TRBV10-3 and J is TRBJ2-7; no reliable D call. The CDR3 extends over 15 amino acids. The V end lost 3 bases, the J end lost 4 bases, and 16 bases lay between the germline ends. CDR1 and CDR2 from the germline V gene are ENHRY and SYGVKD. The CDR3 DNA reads TGTGCCATCAGTGACTCGGCGACTCCACCGTACGAGCAGTACTTC. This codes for CAISDSATPPYEQYF.

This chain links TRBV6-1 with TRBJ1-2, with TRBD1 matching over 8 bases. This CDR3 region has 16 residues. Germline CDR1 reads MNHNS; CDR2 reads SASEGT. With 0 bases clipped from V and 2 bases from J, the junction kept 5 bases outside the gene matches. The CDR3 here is CASSEARGQGNYGYTF. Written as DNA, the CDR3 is TGTGCCAGCAGTGAAGCGCGTGGACAGGGCAACTATGGCTACACCTTC.

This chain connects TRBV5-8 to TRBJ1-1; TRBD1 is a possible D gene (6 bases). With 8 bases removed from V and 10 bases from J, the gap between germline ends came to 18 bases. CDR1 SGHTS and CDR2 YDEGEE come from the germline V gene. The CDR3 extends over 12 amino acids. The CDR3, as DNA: TGTGCCAGGGAACAGGGCGAGGGTGGAGCTTTCTTT. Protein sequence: CAREQGEGGAFF.

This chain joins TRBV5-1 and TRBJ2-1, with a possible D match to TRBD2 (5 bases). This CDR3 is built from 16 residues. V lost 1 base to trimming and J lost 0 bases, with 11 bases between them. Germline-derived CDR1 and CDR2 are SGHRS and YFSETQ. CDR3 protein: CASSLQSGSSYNEQFF. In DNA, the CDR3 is TGCGCCAGCAGCTTGCAGTCGGGGAGCTCCTACAATGAGCAGTTCTTC.

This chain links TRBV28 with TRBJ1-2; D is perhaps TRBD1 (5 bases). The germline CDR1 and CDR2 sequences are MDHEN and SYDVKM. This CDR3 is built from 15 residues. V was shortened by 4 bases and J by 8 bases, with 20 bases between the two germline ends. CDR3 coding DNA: TGTGCCAGCAGTTCTCCGAGGGCCGGGGACGGGGGCTACACCTTC. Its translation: CASSSPRAGDGGYTF.

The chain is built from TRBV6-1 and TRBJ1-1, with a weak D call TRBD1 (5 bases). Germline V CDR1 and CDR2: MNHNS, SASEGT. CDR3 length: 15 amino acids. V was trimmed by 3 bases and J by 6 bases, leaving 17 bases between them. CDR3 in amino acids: CASSDPQGGRAEAFF. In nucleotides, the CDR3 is TGTGCCAGCAGTGACCCCCAGGGAGGTAGGGCTGAAGCTTTCTTT.

The CDR3 here is CASTSSGEASLTQYF. The CDR3 DNA reads as TGTGCCAGCACCTCCTCCGGTGAGGCTAGCTTAACGCAGTATTTT. This chain uses TRBV9 with TRBJ2-3; possible D gene TRBD2, 5 bases. This CDR3 comprises 15 residues. Germline CDR1 is SGDLS and CDR2 is YYNGEE. Trimming pared 6 bases from V and 9 bases from J, leaving 23 bases between. Full variable domain (outside the CDR3, taken from reference TRBV9 and TRBJ2-3): DSGVTQTPKHLITATGQRVTLRCSPRSGDLSVYWYQQSLDQGLQFLIQYYNGEERAKGNILERFSAQQFPDLHSELNLSSLELGDSALYFCASTSSGEASLTQYFGPGTRLTVL.

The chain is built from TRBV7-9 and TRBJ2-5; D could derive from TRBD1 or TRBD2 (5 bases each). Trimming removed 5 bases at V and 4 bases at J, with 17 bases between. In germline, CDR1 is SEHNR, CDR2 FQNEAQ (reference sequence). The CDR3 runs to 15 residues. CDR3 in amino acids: CASSAKGLAGETQYF. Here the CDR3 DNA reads TGTGCCAGCAGCGCCAAGGGGCTAGCTGGAGAGACCCAGTACTTC.